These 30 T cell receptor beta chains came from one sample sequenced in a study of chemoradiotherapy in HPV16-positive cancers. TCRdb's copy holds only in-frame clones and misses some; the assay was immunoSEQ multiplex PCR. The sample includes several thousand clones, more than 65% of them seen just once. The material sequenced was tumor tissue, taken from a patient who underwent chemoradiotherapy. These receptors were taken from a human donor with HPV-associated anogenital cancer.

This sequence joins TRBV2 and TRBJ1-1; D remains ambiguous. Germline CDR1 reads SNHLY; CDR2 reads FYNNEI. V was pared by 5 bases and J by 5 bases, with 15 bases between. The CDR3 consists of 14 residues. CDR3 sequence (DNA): TGTGCCAGCAGTCGGGAGAAGAAGGCGACTGAAGCTTTCTTT. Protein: CASSREKKATEAFF.

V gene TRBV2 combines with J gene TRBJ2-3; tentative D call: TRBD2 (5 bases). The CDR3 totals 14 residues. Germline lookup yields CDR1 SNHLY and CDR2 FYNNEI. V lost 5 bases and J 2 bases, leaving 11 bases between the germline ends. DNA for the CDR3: TGTGCCAGCAGTCGGACTGAATCCACAGATACGCAGTATTTT. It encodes CASSRTESTDTQYF.

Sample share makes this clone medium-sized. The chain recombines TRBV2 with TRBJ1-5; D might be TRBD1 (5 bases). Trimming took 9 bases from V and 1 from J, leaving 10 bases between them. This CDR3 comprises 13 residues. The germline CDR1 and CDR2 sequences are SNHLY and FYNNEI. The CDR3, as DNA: TGTGCCAGGGGGCTTGGGAGCAATCAGCCCCAGCATTTT. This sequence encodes CARGLGSNQPQHF.

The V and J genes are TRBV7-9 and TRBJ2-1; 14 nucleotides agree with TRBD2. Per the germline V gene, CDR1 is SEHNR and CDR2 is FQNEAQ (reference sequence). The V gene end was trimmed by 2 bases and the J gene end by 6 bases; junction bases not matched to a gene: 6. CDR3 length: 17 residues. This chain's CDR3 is CASSLPGLAGVSNEQFF. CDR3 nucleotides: TGTGCCAGCAGCTTACCGGGACTAGCGGGAGTAAGCAATGAGCAGTTCTTC.

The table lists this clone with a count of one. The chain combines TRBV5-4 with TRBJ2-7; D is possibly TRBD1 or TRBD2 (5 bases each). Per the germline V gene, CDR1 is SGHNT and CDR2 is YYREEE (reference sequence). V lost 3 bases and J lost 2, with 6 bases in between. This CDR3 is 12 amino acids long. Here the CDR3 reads CASSSGPYEQYF. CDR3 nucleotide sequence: TGTGCCAGCAGCTCGGGACCCTACGAGCAGTACTTC.

CDR3 in DNA: TGTGCCACCCACACAAGAAACACCGGGGAGCTGTTTTTT. Translation: CATHTRNTGELFF. The chain links TRBV28 to TRBJ2-2; no clear D gene. The germline gives CDR1 MDHEN, CDR2 SYDVKM. Trimming pared 10 bases from V and 2 bases from J, leaving 11 bases between. CDR3 length: 13 amino acids.

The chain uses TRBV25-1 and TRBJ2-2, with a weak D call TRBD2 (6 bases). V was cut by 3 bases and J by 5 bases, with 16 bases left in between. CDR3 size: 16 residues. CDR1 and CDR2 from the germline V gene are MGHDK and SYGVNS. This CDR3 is CASSDLMGGGTGELFF. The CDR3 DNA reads TGTGCCAGCAGTGATCTCATGGGAGGCGGAACCGGGGAGCTGTTTTTT.

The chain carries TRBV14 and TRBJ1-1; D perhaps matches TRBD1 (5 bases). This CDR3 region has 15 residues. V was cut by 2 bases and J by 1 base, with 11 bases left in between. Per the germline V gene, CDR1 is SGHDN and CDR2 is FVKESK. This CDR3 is CASSQLTGWNTEAFF. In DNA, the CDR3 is TGTGCCAGCAGCCAACTAACAGGTTGGAACACTGAAGCTTTCTTT.

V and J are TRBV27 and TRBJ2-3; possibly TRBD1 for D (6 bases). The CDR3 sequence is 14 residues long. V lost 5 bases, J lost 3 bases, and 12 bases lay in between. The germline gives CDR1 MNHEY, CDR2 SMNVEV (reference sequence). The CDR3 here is CASSNRAGTDTQYF. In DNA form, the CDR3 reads TGTGCCAGCAGTAACAGGGCAGGGACAGATACGCAGTATTTT.

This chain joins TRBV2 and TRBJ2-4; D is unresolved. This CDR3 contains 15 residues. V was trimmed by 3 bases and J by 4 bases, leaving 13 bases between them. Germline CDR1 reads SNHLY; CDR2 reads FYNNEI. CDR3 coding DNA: TGTGCCAGCAGTGATGTCGTTGGCGGAAAAAACATTCAGTACTTC. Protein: CASSDVVGGKNIQYF.

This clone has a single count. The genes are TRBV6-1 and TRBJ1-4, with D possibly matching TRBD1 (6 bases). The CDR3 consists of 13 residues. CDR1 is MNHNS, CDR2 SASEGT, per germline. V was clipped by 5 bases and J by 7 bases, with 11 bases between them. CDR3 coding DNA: TGTGCCAGCAGTTTACAGGGTTCTGAAAAACTGTTTTTT. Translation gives CASSLQGSEKLFF.

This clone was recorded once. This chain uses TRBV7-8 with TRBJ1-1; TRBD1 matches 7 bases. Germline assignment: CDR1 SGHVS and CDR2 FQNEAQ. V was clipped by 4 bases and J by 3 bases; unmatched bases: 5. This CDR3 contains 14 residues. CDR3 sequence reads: CASSWDDRDTEAFF. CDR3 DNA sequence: TGTGCCAGCAGCTGGGACGACAGGGACACTGAAGCTTTCTTT.

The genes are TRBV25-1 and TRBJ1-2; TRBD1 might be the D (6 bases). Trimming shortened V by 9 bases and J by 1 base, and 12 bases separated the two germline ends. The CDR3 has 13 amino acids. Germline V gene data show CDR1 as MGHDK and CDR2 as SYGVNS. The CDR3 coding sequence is TGTGCCAGTTCCCGGGACAATAACTATGGCTACACCTTC. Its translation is CASSRDNNYGYTF.

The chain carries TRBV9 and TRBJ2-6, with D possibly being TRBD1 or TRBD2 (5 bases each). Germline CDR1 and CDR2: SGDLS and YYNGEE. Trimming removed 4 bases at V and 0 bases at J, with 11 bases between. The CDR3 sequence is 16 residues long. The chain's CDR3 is CASSTDGASGANVLTF. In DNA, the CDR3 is TGTGCCAGCAGCACCGACGGGGCCTCTGGGGCCAACGTCCTGACTTTC.

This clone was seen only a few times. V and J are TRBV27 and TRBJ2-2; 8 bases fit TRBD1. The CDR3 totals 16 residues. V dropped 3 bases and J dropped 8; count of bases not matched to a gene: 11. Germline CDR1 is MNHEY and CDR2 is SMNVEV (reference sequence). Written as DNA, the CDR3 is TGTGCCAGCAGTTTGGGGACAGGATGGGGAATGGGGGAGCTGTTTTTT. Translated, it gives CASSLGTGWGMGELFF.

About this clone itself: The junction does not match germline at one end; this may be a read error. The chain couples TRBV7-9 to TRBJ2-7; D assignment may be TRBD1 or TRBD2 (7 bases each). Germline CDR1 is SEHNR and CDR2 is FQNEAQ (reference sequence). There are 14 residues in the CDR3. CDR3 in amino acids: CASSLSVQGGYFGF. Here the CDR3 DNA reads TGTGCCAGCAGCTTGTCGGTCCAGGGGGGGTACTTCGGCTTC.

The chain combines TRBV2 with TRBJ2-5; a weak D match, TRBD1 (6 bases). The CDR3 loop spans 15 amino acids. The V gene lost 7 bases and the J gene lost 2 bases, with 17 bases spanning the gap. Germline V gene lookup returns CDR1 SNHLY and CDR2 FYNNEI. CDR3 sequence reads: CASTGGQGWQETQYF. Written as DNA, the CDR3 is TGTGCCAGCACTGGGGGCCAGGGGTGGCAAGAGACCCAGTACTTC.

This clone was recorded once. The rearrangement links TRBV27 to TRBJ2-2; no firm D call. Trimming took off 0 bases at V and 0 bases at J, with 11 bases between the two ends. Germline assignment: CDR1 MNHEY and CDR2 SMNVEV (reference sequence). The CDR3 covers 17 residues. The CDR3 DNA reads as TGTGCCAGCAGTTTATCCAGCGACACCGCGAACACCGGGGAGCTGTTTTTT. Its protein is CASSLSSDTANTGELFF.

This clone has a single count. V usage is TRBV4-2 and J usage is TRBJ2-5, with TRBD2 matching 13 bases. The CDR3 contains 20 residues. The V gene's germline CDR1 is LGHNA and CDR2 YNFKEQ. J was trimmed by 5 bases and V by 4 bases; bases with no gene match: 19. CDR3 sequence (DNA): TGTGCCAGCAGCCTCGGGAGGTCCGGGACTAGCGGGACCCCCGGGGAGACCCAGTACTTC. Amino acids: CASSLGRSGTSGTPGETQYF.

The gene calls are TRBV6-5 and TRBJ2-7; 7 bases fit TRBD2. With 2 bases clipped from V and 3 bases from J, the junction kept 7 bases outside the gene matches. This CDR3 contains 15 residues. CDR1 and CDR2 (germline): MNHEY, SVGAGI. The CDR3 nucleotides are TGTGCCAGCAGTTACAACCTAGCGGAGCACTACGAGCAGTACTTC. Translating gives CASSYNLAEHYEQYF.

The CDR3 region has the DNA TGTGCCAGCAGTGGGGGGTTAGGAGCTTTCTTT. Encoded protein: CASSGGLGAFF. The gene calls are TRBV2 and TRBJ1-1; D is perhaps TRBD1 (5 bases). The CDR3 runs 11 residues. V lost 4 bases and J lost 10, with 10 bases in between. CDR1 is SNHLY and CDR2 is FYNNEI in the germline V gene. The variable domain in full, completed from reference TRBV2 and TRBJ1-1, reads EPEVTQTPSHQVTQMGQEVILRCVPISNHLYFYWYRQILGQKVEFLVSFYNNEISEKSEIFDDQFSVERPDGSNFTLKIRSTKLEDSAMYFCASSGGLGAFFGQGTRLTVV.

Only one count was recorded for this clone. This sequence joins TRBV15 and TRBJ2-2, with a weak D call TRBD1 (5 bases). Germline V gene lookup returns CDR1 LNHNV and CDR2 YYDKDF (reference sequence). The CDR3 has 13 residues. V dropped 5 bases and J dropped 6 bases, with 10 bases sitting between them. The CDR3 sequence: CATSVTGAGELFF. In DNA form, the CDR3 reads TGTGCCACCAGCGTTACAGGCGCCGGGGAGCTGTTTTTT.

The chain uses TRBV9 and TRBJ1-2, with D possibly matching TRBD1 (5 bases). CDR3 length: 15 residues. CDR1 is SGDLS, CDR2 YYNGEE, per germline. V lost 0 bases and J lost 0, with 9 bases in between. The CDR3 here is CASSVDGGTNYGYTF. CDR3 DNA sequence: TGTGCCAGCAGCGTAGACGGGGGAACTAACTATGGCTACACCTTC.

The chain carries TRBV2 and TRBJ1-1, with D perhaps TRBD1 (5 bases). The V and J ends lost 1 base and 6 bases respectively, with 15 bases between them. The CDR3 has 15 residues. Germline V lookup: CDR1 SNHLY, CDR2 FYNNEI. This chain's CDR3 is CASSEVGRGVAEAFF. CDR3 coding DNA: TGTGCCAGCAGTGAAGTGGGGCGGGGGGTCGCTGAAGCTTTCTTT.

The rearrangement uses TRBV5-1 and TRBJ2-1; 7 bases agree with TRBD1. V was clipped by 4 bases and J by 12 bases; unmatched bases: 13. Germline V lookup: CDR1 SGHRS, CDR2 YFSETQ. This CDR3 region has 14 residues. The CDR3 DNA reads TGCGCCAGCAGCCCCGGACAGGAGTTCATGGGGCAGTTCTTC. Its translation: CASSPGQEFMGQFF.

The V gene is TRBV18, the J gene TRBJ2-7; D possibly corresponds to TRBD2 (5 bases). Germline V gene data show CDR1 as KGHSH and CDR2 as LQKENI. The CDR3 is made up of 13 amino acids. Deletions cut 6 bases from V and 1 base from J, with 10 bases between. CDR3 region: CASSARRSYEQYF. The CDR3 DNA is TGTGCCAGCTCCGCCAGGAGGTCCTACGAGCAGTACTTC.

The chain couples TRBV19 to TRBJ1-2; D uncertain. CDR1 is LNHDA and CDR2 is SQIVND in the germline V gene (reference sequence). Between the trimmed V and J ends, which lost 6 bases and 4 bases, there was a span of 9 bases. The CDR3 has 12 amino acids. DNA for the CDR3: TGTGCCAGTAGACCGATGGGCTATGGCTACACCTTC. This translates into CASRPMGYGYTF.

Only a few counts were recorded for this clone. CDR3: CASSLDGASSYEQYF. CDR3 in DNA: TGTGCCAGCAGCTTGGACGGGGCCAGCTCCTACGAGCAGTACTTC. This chain connects TRBV5-4 to TRBJ2-7; D is perhaps TRBD1 or TRBD2 (5 bases each). The V end lost 0 bases, the J end lost 0 bases, and 10 bases lay between the germline ends. The germline V gene encodes CDR1 SGHNT and CDR2 YYREEE (reference sequence). This CDR3 is built from 15 residues.

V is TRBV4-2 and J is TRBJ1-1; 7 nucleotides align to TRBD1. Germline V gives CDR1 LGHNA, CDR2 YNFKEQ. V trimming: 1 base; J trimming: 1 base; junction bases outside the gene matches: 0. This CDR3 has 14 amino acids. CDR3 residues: CASSQGQGNTEAFF. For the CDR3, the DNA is TGTGCCAGCAGCCAAGGACAGGGGAACACTGAAGCTTTCTTT.

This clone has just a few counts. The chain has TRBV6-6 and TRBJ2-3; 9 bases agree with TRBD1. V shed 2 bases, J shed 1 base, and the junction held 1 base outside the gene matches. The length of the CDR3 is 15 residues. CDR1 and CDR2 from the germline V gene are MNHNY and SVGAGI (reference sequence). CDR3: CASSYRDRGTDTQYF. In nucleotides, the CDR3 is TGTGCCAGCAGTTACCGGGACAGGGGCACAGATACGCAGTATTTT.